Listed here is a single T cell receptor (beta chain). Its antigen is still unknown. No much larger clone exists at a distance of one base, and base qualities are not known. The sample comes from a study of T-cell memory formation after mild COVID-19 (dated by TCRdb to the early 2020s). About the full investigation: TCR sequence clusters from the two donors were found to be largely donor specific. The cohort comprised two young, previously healthy adult volunteers, one female and one male. Longitudinal TCRalpha and TCRbeta repertoire sequencing tracked T-cell clones expanding and contracting after mild COVID-19 in two donors. Study-wide conclusions, independent of this receptor: Clones that contracted from day 15 to 85 showed balanced CD4/CD8 phenotypes, whereas a second wave of clones that expanded from day 15 to 37 leaned towards CD4+. The detection of some responding clones in pre-infection memory suggests that pre-existing cross-reactive memory T cells joined the SARS-CoV-2 response. Contracting CD4+ clones were found mainly in CM and EM memory subsets, while CD8+ clones were enriched in EMRA. Only a couple of mild cases were covered in the study, and larger cohorts including severe cases with pre-infection samples were considered necessary. The second-wave clones that peaked on day 37 were not confirmed to be SARS-CoV-2 specific.

The instrument given in TCRdb is Illumina NovaSeq 6000. TCRalpha and TCRbeta cDNA libraries were constructed by 5'RACE with constant-segment primers, with sample barcodes and unique molecular identifiers being introduced. Trizol reagent was used to extract RNA from every sample. Libraries were amplified in two PCR steps, with a second sample barcode and Illumina TruSeq adapters added in the second step. Sequencing of the libraries was done on an Illumina NovaSeq, producing 2 x 150 bp paired-end reads. The original methods were these. With migec v1.2.7, reads were demultiplexed and then collapsed into UMI-guided consensus sequences. Using mixcr v2.1.11, the UMI consensuses were aligned to TRA and TRB V and J templates and assembled into clonotypes. A clonotype was counted as expanded or contracted only when both edgeR and NoisET called the clonotype significant, with the noise models trained on biological replicates. For edgeR calls, a false discovery rate-adjusted p below 0.01 and a log2 fold-change threshold of 1 were applied. As an exploratory analysis of dynamics, max-normalized trajectories of the 1000 most abundant clonotypes were examined by PCA with hierarchical clustering. Each responding clone was given a CD4 or CD8 phenotype based on the CD4+ and CD8+ repertoires, which had been sequenced separately. The public sequencing data were trimmed at Q25 with fastp and processed into clonotypes with MiXCR by TCRdb, which kept only in-frame beta chains. Rows merge per CDR3 protein into single entries with the most common DNA and genes. The V and J calls, along with clone size, are taken from TCRdb and not from the paper's own processing. Present in this sample are 450,000 or so distinct CDR3 sequences, 20% to 30% of which were seen just once. The ten largest account for approximately 12% of the sample.

As encoded in the germline V gene, CDR1 is LGHNA while CDR2 is YNFKEQ. Measured from the cysteine to the phenylalanine, the CDR3 is 13 residues long. The read is trimmed to its CDR3 DNA, 39 bases read in frame from base 1. V gives up 6 bases and J gives up 4 bases, and the segment between their germline ends measures 12 bases. Ficoll-Paque density gradient centrifugation was the method used to isolate PBMCs. This sequence originates from an adult woman who had mild COVID-19 (a few samples of this study predate the infection). The sample titles of this study are shuffled in the database, so cell type and time point are left out; the donor was told from shared clones. The rearranged chain carries TRBV4-2 and TRBJ2-5; no D gene can be assigned with confidence. The sequencing input was PBMCs or a T cell subset sorted from them (not recorded which). The CDR3 region has the sequence CASSRTTRETQYF. At the DNA level, the sequence is TGTGCCAGCAGTCGGACGACGCGAGAGACCCAGTACTTC.